This note documents a single TCR beta chain sequence. The antigen is undetermined. Produced via immunoSEQ multiplex PCR; TCRdb's table is partial and in-frame only. This sample has more than 9,000 clones, with about three quarters found just once. The sample is drawn from a study of T cells in localized non-small cell lung cancer. Points from the study as a whole: Adjacent lung had a median around 60 of the 100 largest tumor clones.

This TCR derives from a male donor aged 60 or older with stage I lung adenocarcinoma. The source was peripheral blood, collected before any cancer treatment.

CDR3 coding DNA: TGTGCCAGCTCACCTCGGGACAGGGGCCCAAACATTCAGTACTTC. Translating it yields CASSPRDRGPNIQYF. The chain uses TRBV18 and TRBJ2-4, with 10 positions matching TRBD1. This CDR3 region has 15 residues. V lost 3 bases and J lost 6; bases outside the gene matches: 5. Germline V gene lookup returns CDR1 KGHSH and CDR2 LQKENI.